The 19 T cell receptor beta chains reported below all come from one sample, sequenced in a study of T cells in Graves' hyperthyroidism and ophthalmopathy. The CDR3 regions of TCR beta were amplified from RNA transcripts. Carried out on the TCR CDR3, a first-round RT-PCR used the HTBI primer set. From the multiplex PCR reads, TCRdb called clonotypes with MiXCR, one entry per CDR3 protein. Altogether under 350,000 distinct CDR3 sequences are present, about 20% being singletons, with the ten largest covering 49%. Sequencing was carried out using blood. These receptors were obtained from a woman in her forties or fifties with Graves' hyperthyroidism.

The chain recombines TRBV10-3 with TRBJ1-1, with TRBD1 matching 9 bases. The trim removed 4 bases at V and 7 bases at J, leaving 4 bases unmatched. CDR1 is ENHRY and CDR2 is SYGVKD in the germline V gene. There are 13 residues in the CDR3. Here the CDR3 reads CAISGPGQGEAFF. CDR3 bases: TGTGCCATCAGTGGGCCGGGACAGGGTGAAGCTTTCTTT.

V gene TRBV7-6 combines with J gene TRBJ1-3, with D uncertain. CDR3 length: 16 residues. The V end lost 4 bases, the J end lost 0 bases, and 13 bases lay between the germline ends. Germline CDR1 is SGHVS and CDR2 is FNYEAQ. The CDR3 region has the DNA TGTGCCAGCAGCTCTCACCCGGAGAGCTCTGGAAACACCATATATTTT. This gives the protein CASSSHPESSGNTIYF.

V and J are TRBV20-1 and TRBJ1-1; D is uncertain. CDR3 size: 13 residues. The germline V gene encodes CDR1 DFQATT and CDR2 SNEGSKA (reference sequence). V dropped 6 bases and J dropped 4 bases, with 15 bases sitting between them. CDR3 DNA sequence: TGCAGTGCGAGGCGAAGGGCGATCACTGAAGCTTTCTTT. Its protein is CSARRRAITEAFF.

The sample holds many counts of this clonotype. The chain combines TRBV20-1 with TRBJ2-7; D is undetermined. This CDR3 has 11 residues. The germline CDR1 and CDR2 sequences are DFQATT and SNEGSKA (reference sequence). V lost 2 bases to trimming and J lost 4 bases, with 6 bases between them. DNA for the CDR3: TGCAGTGCTAGAACGGGTTACGAGCAGTACTTC. This codes for CSARTGYEQYF.

V gene TRBV6-4 combines with J gene TRBJ2-2; no reliable D call. With 0 bases removed from V and 5 bases from J, the gap between germline ends came to 7 bases. The CDR3 is 14 amino acids. Germline V lookup: CDR1 MRHNA, CDR2 SNTAGT. Here the CDR3 DNA reads TGTGCCAGCAGTGACTCGACGGCTACCGGGGAGCTGTTTTTT. It is translated as CASSDSTATGELFF.

This clonotype was found a few times. The chain recombines TRBV9 with TRBJ2-3; 10 positions agree with TRBD2. After removal of 0 bases from V and 4 bases from J, the junction contained 2 bases not matched to a gene. There are 15 residues in the CDR3. From germline, CDR1 is SGDLS and CDR2 YYNGEE. CDR3 coding DNA: TGTGCCAGCAGCGTAGACCTAGCGGGAGCAGATACGCAGTATTTT. Its protein is CASSVDLAGADTQYF.

The chain employs TRBV5-1 and TRBJ2-5; D is uncertain. CDR1 and CDR2 from the germline V gene are SGHRS and YFSETQ. This CDR3 spans 14 amino acids. Trimming removed 6 bases at V and 2 bases at J, with 14 bases between. This chain's CDR3 is CASTEHMGQETQYF. For the CDR3, the DNA is TGCGCCAGCACCGAACATATGGGGCAAGAGACCCAGTACTTC.

This clonotype showed up just a few times. The chain couples TRBV30 to TRBJ2-1; no definite D call. CDR3 size: 12 residues. V lost 2 bases and J 6 bases, leaving 8 bases between the germline ends. Germline CDR1 is GTSNPN and CDR2 is SVGIG (reference sequence). The CDR3 DNA reads TGTGCCTGGAGTTTTAGTTTCAATGAGCAGTTCTTC. Protein sequence: CAWSFSFNEQFF.

Only a few counts were recorded for this clonotype. This chain connects TRBV7-3 to TRBJ2-1, with D perhaps assigned TRBD1 or TRBD2 (5 bases each). There are 15 residues in the CDR3. Trimming took off 5 bases at V and 6 bases at J, with 17 bases between the two ends. Germline V lookup: CDR1 SGHTA, CDR2 FQGTGA. CDR3: CASSRSGEGFNEQFF. For the CDR3, the DNA is TGTGCCAGCAGCCGAAGCGGAGAGGGGTTCAATGAGCAGTTCTTC.

In this sample, this clonotype turned up many times. This chain uses TRBV7-9 with TRBJ2-7; D may be TRBD1 or TRBD2 (5 bases each). CDR3 length: 14 amino acids. The germline V and J ends were trimmed by 5 bases and 2 bases, with 13 bases remaining between them. Germline V CDR1 and CDR2: SEHNR, FQNEAQ (reference sequence). The CDR3 DNA reads TGTGCCAGCAGCCCCCGGGACGGAACCTACGAGCAGTACTTC. It yields the protein CASSPRDGTYEQYF.

The rearrangement links TRBV7-3 to TRBJ2-2; 12 bases map to TRBD1. The J segment lost 2 bases and the V segment lost 2 bases, leaving 0 bases of the junction unmatched. Germline loops: CDR1 SGHTA, CDR2 FQGTGA. The CDR3 spans 16 residues. CDR3 sequence: CASSLGTGGNTGELFF. CDR3 coding DNA: TGTGCCAGCAGCTTAGGGACAGGGGGCAACACCGGGGAGCTGTTTTTT.

This clonotype was found a few times. The chain is built from TRBV2 and TRBJ2-7, with 8 positions matching TRBD2. The length of the CDR3 is 16 residues. With V trimmed by 4 bases and J by 6 bases, 14 bases remained unmatched. The germline CDR1 and CDR2 sequences are SNHLY and FYNNEI. The CDR3 protein is CASSGGGVAGRFEQYF. In nucleotides, the CDR3 is TGTGCCAGCAGTGGGGGAGGAGTAGCGGGACGATTCGAGCAGTACTTC.

The sample holds a few counts of this clonotype. The V gene is TRBV6-1, the J gene TRBJ1-3, with 10 bases that match TRBD1. In germline, CDR1 is MNHNS, CDR2 SASEGT. The V segment lost 6 bases and the J segment 0 bases; nucleotides outside the gene matches: 8. The length of the CDR3 is 17 residues. The CDR3: CASRPGTGATSGNTIYF. In DNA, the CDR3 is TGTGCCAGCAGGCCCGGGACAGGGGCAACCTCTGGAAACACCATATATTTT.

This clonotype turned up a few times. One end of the junction varies from germline; a read error may be responsible. The chain recombines TRBV11-2 with TRBJ2-5; a possible D gene is TRBD1 (6 bases). CDR1 is SGHAT, CDR2 FQNNGV, per germline. This CDR3 contains 14 residues. The CDR3 DNA reads as TGTGCCAGCAGAAGGGACATGATACAAGAGGCCCAGTACTTC. This gives the protein CASRRDMIQEAQYF.

This clonotype was observed a handful of times. The J gene is TRBJ2-5, the V gene TRBV7-8; unclear D gene. The CDR3 is 15 residues long. Trimming took off 1 base at V and 5 bases at J, with 14 bases between the two ends. CDR1 is SGHVS, CDR2 FQNEAQ, per germline. CDR3 loop: CASSLDSPLEETQYF. The CDR3 DNA is TGTGCCAGCAGCTTAGATAGTCCGTTGGAGGAGACCCAGTACTTC.

The table lists this clonotype with a few counts. The chain recombines TRBV6-6 with TRBJ1-1, with TRBD1 matching 7 bases. After removal of 0 bases from V and 8 bases from J, the junction contained 3 bases not matched to a gene. Germline V lookup: CDR1 MNHNY, CDR2 SVGAGI (reference sequence). The CDR3 loop spans 13 amino acids. For the CDR3, the DNA is TGTGCCAGCAGTTACTCGGGGACAGCAGAAGCTTTCTTT. It is translated as CASSYSGTAEAFF.

This chain uses TRBV12-3 or TRBV12-4 with TRBJ1-5, with 7 bases that match TRBD1. With V trimmed by 5 bases and J by 1 base, 8 bases remained unmatched. The CDR3 consists of 16 residues. DNA of the CDR3: TGTGCCAGCAGTGCTGAACTGACAGGGAGCAATCAGCCCCAGCATTTT. Translated, it gives CASSAELTGSNQPQHF.

This chain joins TRBV13 and TRBJ1-1; 7 bases align to TRBD1. There are 12 residues in the CDR3. Germline V gene lookup returns CDR1 PRHDT and CDR2 FYEKMQ (reference sequence). The J segment lost 13 bases and the V segment lost 0 bases, leaving 5 bases of the junction unmatched. CDR3 DNA: TGTGCCAGCAGCTTAGGGACAGGGCTGGATTTCTTT. Residues: CASSLGTGLDFF.

V usage is TRBV6-2 or TRBV6-3 and J usage is TRBJ2-1; 13 positions match TRBD2. The CDR3 totals 15 residues. With 6 bases clipped from V and 8 bases from J, the junction kept 7 bases outside the gene matches. Germline-derived CDR1 and CDR2 are MNHEY and SVGEGT. CDR3 coding DNA: TGTGCCAGCAGCGGAACTAGCGGGAGGGCCGATGAGCAGTTCTTC. Amino acid sequence: CASSGTSGRADEQFF.